This TCR beta chain was identified in a study of beta chain features in type 1 diabetes. General study findings and limits: Type 1 diabetes patients had TCRB CDR3s that were shorter (moderately but significantly so) in all four CD4+ subsets. Insertions were fewer and deletions more numerous at VDJ junctions in type 1 diabetes patients. The question of HLA type influencing TCRB rearrangement was one that remained unresolved here.

Points on this clone: The antigen is not known. This sample also contains other DNA sequences that code for the same CDR3.

What was sequenced were expressed TCRB transcripts, since all of the isolated RNA had been reverse transcribed. Naive, central memory and regulatory T cell samples yielded approximately 3.3 million reads on average. Profiling relied on immunoSEQ multiplex PCR, and the TCRdb table lists in-frame clones only, not all of them. Of roughly 250,000 clones in the sample, roughly 21% were seen once. V was clipped by 0 bases and J by 2 bases; unmatched bases: 0. The length of the CDR3 is 14 residues. From germline, CDR1 is SGDLS and CDR2 YYNGEE. This clonotype was obtained from a woman aged 40-49 years with type 1 diabetes. Sequenced: naive CD4+ T cells from blood. The chain employs TRBV9 and TRBJ2-5, with 8 positions matching TRBD2. The DNA for the CDR3 is TGTGCCAGCAGCGTAGGCGGGGGGCAAGAGACCCAGTACTTC. This sequence encodes CASSVGGGQETQYF.